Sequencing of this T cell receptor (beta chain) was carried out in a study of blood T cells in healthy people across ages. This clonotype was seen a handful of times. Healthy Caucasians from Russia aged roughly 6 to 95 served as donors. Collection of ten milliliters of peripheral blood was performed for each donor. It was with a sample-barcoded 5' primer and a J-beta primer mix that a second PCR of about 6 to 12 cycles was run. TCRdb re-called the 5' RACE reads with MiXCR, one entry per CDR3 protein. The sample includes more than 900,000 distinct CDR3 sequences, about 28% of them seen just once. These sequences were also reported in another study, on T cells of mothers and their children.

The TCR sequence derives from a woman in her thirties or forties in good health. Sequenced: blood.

This CDR3 is CASSSRDQGRYEQYF. The CDR3 DNA reads TGTGCCAGCAGCTCCCGGGACCAGGGAAGGTACGAGCAGTACTTC. This chain links TRBV13 with TRBJ2-7; perhaps D is TRBD1 or TRBD2 (5 bases each). The CDR3 extends over 15 amino acids. CDR1 is PRHDT and CDR2 is FYEKMQ in the germline V gene (reference sequence). V was trimmed by 4 bases and J by 4 bases, leaving 17 bases between them.